Listed below are T cell receptor beta chains from one sample, sequenced in a study of T cells expressing NK-cell markers. TCRdb derives one entry per CDR3 protein from the 5' RACE reads, leaving out DNA. This repertoire includes some 280,000 distinct CDR3 sequences. The sequenced sample consisted of blood T cells: a sorted CD56 or NKG2C T cell subset, CD4+ or CD8+ T cells, or bulk PBMC T cells (not recorded which). Every receptor here comes from a man younger than 35 in good health. The CDR3 runs from the conserved cysteine through the conserved F or W.

V: TRBV15; J: TRBJ1-3; CDR3: CATSTEKTVSGNTIYF
V: TRBV10-3; J: TRBJ2-3; CDR3: CAIREDRADTQYF
V: TRBV20-1; J: TRBJ2-5; CDR3: CSARGEVGGRETQYF
V: TRBV28; J: TRBJ1-5; CDR3: CASSLLRGDGNQPQHF
V: TRBV4-2; J: TRBJ2-7; CDR3: CASSLDRFGYEQYF
V: TRBV9; J: TRBJ2-7; CDR3: CASSRLAGVAHEQYF
V: TRBV28; J: TRBJ2-7; CDR3: CASSLGGVTRLEQYF
V: TRBV20-1; J: TRBJ2-3; CDR3: CSARRGLAGTTDTQYF
V: TRBV18; J: TRBJ2-7; CDR3: CASSLENYEQYF
V: TRBV10-3; J: TRBJ2-1; CDR3: CAIRDSRYNEQFF
V: TRBV5-4; J: TRBJ1-6; CDR3: CASSLMGQGMKNSPLHF
V: TRBV7-2; J: TRBJ2-1; CDR3: CASSLAGTGGFGEQFF
V: TRBV12-3/TRBV12-4; J: TRBJ2-3; CDR3: CASSLSGGITDTQYF
V: TRBV18; J: TRBJ2-5; CDR3: CASSPLDRAETQYF
V: TRBV7-2; J: TRBJ2-3; CDR3: CASKLDGTVTDTQYF
V: TRBV12-3/TRBV12-4; J: TRBJ1-4; CDR3: CASSPKFPGQGGTANEKLFF
V: TRBV20-1; J: TRBJ2-1; CDR3: CSARRSDLSYNEQFF
V: TRBV7-9; J: TRBJ1-5; CDR3: CASSQGVQPQHF
V: TRBV27; J: TRBJ1-4; CDR3: CASSFATNEKLFF
V: TRBV7-2; J: TRBJ1-5; CDR3: CASSLGVSGLGQPQHF
V: TRBV11-3; J: TRBJ1-1; CDR3: CASSLVGRSAEAFF
V: TRBV7-9; J: TRBJ2-3; CDR3: CASTWGEADTQYF
V: TRBV5-6; J: TRBJ2-3; CDR3: CAIKTASTDTQYF
V: TRBV20-1; J: TRBJ1-1; CDR3: CSASSPVWVQGTEAFF
V: TRBV18; J: TRBJ2-3; CDR3: CASQRGAPTDTQYF
V: TRBV5-1; J: TRBJ2-7; CDR3: CASSWNLAGSSYEQYF
V: TRBV19; J: TRBJ1-1; CDR3: CASSQKRTGGTEAFF
V: TRBV4-1; J: TRBJ1-5; CDR3: CASSRGRIDNQPQHF
V: TRBV20-1; J: TRBJ2-1; CDR3: CSGSQQPYNEQFF
V: TRBV20-1; J: TRBJ2-1; CDR3: CSASDPRTGAYYNEQFF
V: TRBV24-1; J: TRBJ2-2; CDR3: CATAPGRDRGELFF
V: TRBV5-5; J: TRBJ1-6; CDR3: CASSSGTPNSPLHF
V: TRBV19; J: TRBJ2-2; CDR3: CASSIGQPTGELFF
V: TRBV11-2; J: TRBJ2-1; CDR3: CASSFPPDRGHNEQFF
V: TRBV20-1; J: TRBJ2-7; CDR3: CSARLPGDIYEQYF
V: TRBV20-1; J: TRBJ2-5; CDR3: CSAHQGGGLLETQYF
V: TRBV7-2; J: TRBJ2-7; CDR3: CASSPAGLASHEQYF
V: TRBV30; J: TRBJ2-1; CDR3: CAWSVSYNEQFF
V: TRBV7-6; J: TRBJ2-5; CDR3: CASSVLFGETQYF
V: TRBV12-3/TRBV12-4; J: TRBJ2-5; CDR3: CASSLGGGPGETQYF
V: TRBV20-1; J: TRBJ2-3; CDR3: CSARDAVPTDTQYF
V: TRBV12-3/TRBV12-4; J: TRBJ1-5; CDR3: CASSRQGPLNQPQHF
V: TRBV19; J: TRBJ2-7; CDR3: CASSILSTGDHEQYF
V: TRBV30; J: TRBJ2-3; CDR3: CAWRKSGVDTQYF
V: TRBV7-3; J: TRBJ2-1; CDR3: CASSLSGNEQFF
V: TRBV6-1; J: TRBJ2-7; CDR3: CASRESGQKTVYEQYF
V: TRBV12-3/TRBV12-4; J: TRBJ2-5; CDR3: CASRSGTGGRGETQYF
V: TRBV5-4; J: TRBJ2-1; CDR3: CASSLTGVGSYNEQFF
V: TRBV12-3/TRBV12-4; J: TRBJ2-7; CDR3: CASSLRTGGYEQYF
V: TRBV28; J: TRBJ2-2; CDR3: CASSLPGRTGELFF
V: TRBV28; J: TRBJ2-7; CDR3: CASRSGQGPEQYF
V: TRBV6-2/TRBV6-3; J: TRBJ2-4; CDR3: CASSYSGLRNIQYF
V: TRBV30; J: TRBJ1-2; CDR3: CAWSVLVSDGYTF